Listed here are 9 T cell receptor beta chains from one sample, sequenced in a study of T cell repertoires and HLA-DP antigens. For these TCRs, the target antigens are not known. Libraries were prepared by immunoSEQ multiplex PCR; TCRdb keeps only in-frame clonotypes and omits some of them. The top ten clones hold less than 2% of a sample with about 89,000 clones, around 86% of them seen once. The specimen was CD4+ T cells from PBMCs. The receptors were gathered from a man between 45 and 60 years old in good health and CMV-seronegative.

The chain carries TRBV12-5 and TRBJ1-3; D is ambiguous. The length of the CDR3 is 13 residues. CDR1 and CDR2 from the germline V gene are LGHNT and FRNRAP. Trimming stripped 5 bases from V and 2 bases from J, with 7 bases between. CDR3 DNA: TGTGCTAGTGGTCTATACACTGGAAACACCATATATTTT. It yields the protein CASGLYTGNTIYF. Using reference TRBV12-5 and TRBJ1-3 for the parts outside the CDR3, the full variable domain is DARVTQTPRHKVTEMGQEVTMRCQPILGHNTVFWYRQTMMQGLELLAYFRNRAPLDDSGMPKDRFSAEMPDATLATLKIQPSEPRDSAVYFCASGLYTGNTIYFGEGSWLTVV.

This chain's CDR3 is CASSLGARGQETQYF. Here the CDR3 DNA reads TGTGCCAGCAGCTTAGGAGCTAGGGGACAAGAGACCCAGTACTTC. The chain links TRBV11-2 to TRBJ2-5; D might be TRBD1 (5 bases). CDR3 length: 15 amino acids. CDR1 is SGHAT and CDR2 is FQNNGV in the germline V gene. V was shortened by 1 base and J by 2 bases, with 11 bases between the two germline ends. The full variable domain, rest sourced from reference TRBV11-2 and TRBJ2-5, is EAGVAQSPRYKIIEKRQSVAFWCNPISGHATLYWYQQILGQGPKLLIQFQNNGVVDDSQLPKDRFSAERLKGVDSTLKIQPAKLEDSAVYLCASSLGARGQETQYFGPGTRLLVL.

V gene TRBV7-9 combines with J gene TRBJ2-7; 8 nucleotides match TRBD2. Germline lookup yields CDR1 SEHNR and CDR2 FQNEAQ (reference sequence). The CDR3 has 16 amino acids. J was trimmed by 1 base and V by 7 bases; bases with no gene match: 12. CDR3 bases: TGTGCCAGCACCCAAGGCGGGGGGAAGGGGTCCTACGAGCAGTACTTC. It is translated as CASTQGGGKGSYEQYF. The complete variable domain, with remaining parts taken from reference TRBV7-9 and TRBJ2-7, reads DTGVSQNPRHKITKRGQNVTFRCDPISEHNRLYWYRQTLGQGPEFLTYFQNEAQLEKSRLLSDRFSAERPKGSFSTLEIQRTEQGDSAMYLCASTQGGGKGSYEQYFGPGTRLTVT.

The chain carries TRBV29-1 and TRBJ1-4; D might be TRBD1 (5 bases). The V gene lost 6 bases and the J gene lost 5 bases, with 7 bases spanning the gap. The CDR3 has 11 amino acids. Germline V gene lookup returns CDR1 SQVTM and CDR2 ANQGSEA. Here the CDR3 reads CSVRGNEKLFF. The CDR3 region has the DNA TGCAGCGTCCGGGGGAATGAAAAACTGTTTTTT.

This clone has a single count. The V and J genes are TRBV6-6 and TRBJ2-2; D is possibly TRBD1 or TRBD2 (5 bases each). The V gene's germline CDR1 is MNHNY and CDR2 SVGAGI (reference sequence). The V and J ends lost 2 bases and 7 bases respectively, with 11 bases between them. The CDR3 contains 14 residues. The CDR3, as DNA: TGTGCCAGCAGTTACGGTACAGGAGGCGGGGAGCTGTTTTTT. This gives the protein CASSYGTGGGELFF.

The chain has TRBV19 and TRBJ2-7; D is possibly TRBD2 (6 bases). Trimming took 5 bases from V and 0 from J, leaving 11 bases between them. The CDR3 extends over 14 amino acids. In germline, CDR1 is LNHDA, CDR2 SQIVND (reference sequence). CDR3 loop: CASSLAASSYEQYF. CDR3 nucleotides: TGTGCCAGTAGTTTAGCGGCCAGCTCCTACGAGCAGTACTTC.

Only a few counts were recorded for this clone. The CDR3 region has the DNA TGTGCCAGCAGTTACCAGGTGGCGTATGGCTACACCTTC. Translated: CASSYQVAYGYTF. The rearrangement uses TRBV6-5 and TRBJ1-2; no firm D call. The CDR3 length is 13 residues. The germline gives CDR1 MNHEY, CDR2 SVGAGI. With 2 bases removed from V and 5 bases from J, the gap between germline ends came to 9 bases.

This chain uses TRBV5-5 with TRBJ2-3, with D perhaps TRBD2 (7 bases). Germline CDR1 SGHKS, CDR2 YYEKEE (reference sequence). CDR3 length equals 16 residues. Trimming cost V 4 bases and J 3 bases, with 18 bases left between them. The CDR3 is CASSPGGGRETDTQYF. The CDR3, as DNA: TGTGCCAGCAGCCCGGGGGGCGGCAGGGAGACAGATACGCAGTATTTT.

This rearrangement joins TRBV18 to TRBJ2-7; the match to TRBD2 covers 7 bases. Germline-derived CDR1 and CDR2 are KGHSH and LQKENI. This CDR3 contains 15 residues. J gave up 3 bases and V 1 base, and 6 bases lay outside the gene matches. The CDR3 region has the DNA TGTGCCAGCTCACCACTCGGGGGGATGAGCTACGAGCAGTACTTC. Translation: CASSPLGGMSYEQYF.